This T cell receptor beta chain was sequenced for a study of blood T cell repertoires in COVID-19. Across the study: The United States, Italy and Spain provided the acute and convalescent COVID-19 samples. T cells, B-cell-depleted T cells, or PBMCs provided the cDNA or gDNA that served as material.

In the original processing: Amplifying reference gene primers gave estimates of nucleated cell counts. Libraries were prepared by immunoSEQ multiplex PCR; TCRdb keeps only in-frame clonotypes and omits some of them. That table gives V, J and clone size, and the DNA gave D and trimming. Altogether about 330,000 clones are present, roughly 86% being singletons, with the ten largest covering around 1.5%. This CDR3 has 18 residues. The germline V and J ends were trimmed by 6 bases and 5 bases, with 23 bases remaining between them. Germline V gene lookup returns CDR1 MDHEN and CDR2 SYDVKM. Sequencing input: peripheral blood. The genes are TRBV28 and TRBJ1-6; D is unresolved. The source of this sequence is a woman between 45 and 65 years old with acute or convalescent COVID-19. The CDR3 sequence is CASRSVVGGSGNNSPLHF. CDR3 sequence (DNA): TGTGCCAGCAGATCCGTCGTGGGAGGCTCGGGGAATAATTCACCCCTCCACTTT.